A single sample is the source of the 9 T cell receptor beta chains below, sequenced in a study of CD8 T cells in Susac syndrome. Random hexamers were used to reverse transcribe an amount of roughly 0.45 to 1 ug RNA. TCRdb independently ran MiXCR on the immunoSEQ multiplex PCR reads; one entry per CDR3 protein. The profile shows about 120,000 distinct CDR3 sequences, 94% of them singletons. The sequenced sample consisted of CD4+ T cells from PBMCs. All receptors come from a human donor in good health.

The chain is built from TRBV7-8 and TRBJ2-5, with TRBD1 matching 7 bases. J lost 5 bases, V lost 5 bases, and 8 bases had no gene match. The germline CDR1 and CDR2 sequences are SGHVS and FQNEAQ. The CDR3 has 14 amino acids. CDR3 protein: CASSPRTGPETQYF. In DNA, the CDR3 is TGTGCCAGCAGCCCCCGGACAGGTCCTGAGACCCAGTACTTC.

The chain carries TRBV20-1 and TRBJ2-5, with TRBD2 identical over 8 bases. The CDR3 is 17 amino acids. Germline CDR1 reads DFQATT; CDR2 reads SNEGSKA (reference sequence). V dropped 0 bases and J dropped 5; count of bases not matched to a gene: 14. CDR3 in DNA: TGCAGTGCTAGAGAGAGACTAGCGCCTTTGTTCTGGGAGACCCAGTACTTC. Protein sequence: CSARERLAPLFWETQYF.

The chain joins TRBV7-3 to TRBJ2-4; TRBD1 matches 12 bases. The germline CDR1 and CDR2 sequences are SGHTA and FQGTGA. Trimming took 5 bases from V and 8 from J; bases not matched to a gene: 10. The CDR3 extends over 16 amino acids. The DNA for the CDR3 is TGTGCCAGCAGCATTGGGACAGGGGGCCGGGGGGACATTCAGTACTTC. Its protein is CASSIGTGGRGDIQYF. Complete variable domain (other parts from reference TRBV7-3 and TRBJ2-4): GAGVSQTPSNKVTEKGKYVELRCDPISGHTALYWYRQSLGQGPEFLIYFQGTGAADDSGLPNDRFFAVRPEGSVSTLKIQRTERGDSAVYLCASSIGTGGRGDIQYFGAGTRLSVL.

V is TRBV29-1 and J is TRBJ2-7, with D unresolved. The CDR3 covers 14 residues. Per germline, CDR1 SQVTM and CDR2 ANQGSEA. Trimming pared 4 bases from V and 6 bases from J, leaving 19 bases between. Here the CDR3 reads CSVVGNPEPLEQYF. The CDR3 region has the DNA TGCAGCGTTGTGGGTAACCCAGAGCCCCTCGAGCAGTACTTC.

As DNA, the CDR3 is TGTGCCAGCAGCTCTACAGGCGATTGGAATGAAAAACTGTTTTTT. Its protein product is CASSSTGDWNEKLFF. V gene TRBV9 combines with J gene TRBJ1-4; D is possibly TRBD1 (5 bases). Germline V gene sequence: CDR1 SGDLS, CDR2 YYNGEE. Trimming removed 4 bases from V and 5 bases from J, with 15 bases in between. This CDR3 contains 15 residues.

The chain combines TRBV3-1 with TRBJ1-3, with D tentatively TRBD1 (6 bases). Germline CDR1 LGHDT, CDR2 YNNKEL (reference sequence). Trimming took 0 bases from V and 4 from J, leaving 13 bases between them. The CDR3 is 16 amino acids. CDR3 sequence reads: CASSQDIGTLGNTIYF. The DNA of the CDR3 is TGTGCCAGCAGCCAAGATATAGGGACATTGGGAAACACCATATATTTT.

The chain couples TRBV7-3 to TRBJ2-3; 8 bases are a match to TRBD2. Germline V gene sequence: CDR1 SGHTA, CDR2 FQGTGA. The J segment lost 5 bases and the V segment lost 3 bases, leaving 4 bases of the junction unmatched. The CDR3 totals 14 residues. CDR3 DNA: TGTGCCAGCAGCTTGAGCGGGAGCGGAGATACGCAGTATTTT. Its translation: CASSLSGSGDTQYF.

This clonotype has just one count. The CDR3 DNA reads TGTGCCACCAGCCTATCTGGGGCCAACGTCCTGACTTTC. This codes for CATSLSGANVLTF. The V and J genes are TRBV24-1 and TRBJ2-6, with D unclear. Germline-derived CDR1 and CDR2 are KGHDR and SFDVKD. V was cut by 7 bases and J by 1 base, with 4 bases left in between. This CDR3 spans 13 amino acids.

The gene calls are TRBV7-9 and TRBJ2-2; 8 nucleotides match TRBD2. Germline V lookup: CDR1 SEHNR, CDR2 FQNEAQ (reference sequence). Trimming removed 5 bases from V and 2 bases from J; junction bases left unmatched: 4. This CDR3 has 15 residues. This chain's CDR3 is CASSPRGGNTGELFF. In DNA form, the CDR3 reads TGTGCCAGCAGCCCACGGGGGGGCAACACCGGGGAGCTGTTTTTT.